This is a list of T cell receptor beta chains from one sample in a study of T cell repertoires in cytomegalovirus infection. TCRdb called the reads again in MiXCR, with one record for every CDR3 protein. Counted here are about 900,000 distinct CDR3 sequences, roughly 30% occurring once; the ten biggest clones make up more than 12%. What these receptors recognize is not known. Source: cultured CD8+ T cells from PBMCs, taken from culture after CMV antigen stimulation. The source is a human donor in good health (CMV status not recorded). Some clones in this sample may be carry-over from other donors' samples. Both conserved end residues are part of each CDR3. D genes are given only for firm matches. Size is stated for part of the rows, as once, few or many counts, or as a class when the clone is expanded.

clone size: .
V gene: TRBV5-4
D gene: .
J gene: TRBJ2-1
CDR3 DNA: TGTGCCAGCAGCTTGGTAGGGGTGGGCTCCTACAATGAGCAGTTCTTC
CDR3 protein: CASSLVGVGSYNEQFF

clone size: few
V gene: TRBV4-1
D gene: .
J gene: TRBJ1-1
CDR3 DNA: TGCGCCAGCAGCCACCCCGGGTCGGGGACTGAAGCTTTCTTT
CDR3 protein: CASSHPGSGTEAFF

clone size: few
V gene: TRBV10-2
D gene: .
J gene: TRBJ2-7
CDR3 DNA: TGCGCCAGCAGTGTCGGGGACACCAGGTACGAGCAGTACTTC
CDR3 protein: CASSVGDTRYEQYF

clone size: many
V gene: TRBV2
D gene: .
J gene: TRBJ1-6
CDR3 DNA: TGTGCCAGCAGGAGGACAGAAGCAAATTCACCCCTCCACTTT
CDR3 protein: CASRRTEANSPLHF

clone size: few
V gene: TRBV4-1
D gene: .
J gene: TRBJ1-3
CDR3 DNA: TGCGCCAGCAGCCAAGATCGGGGGCTTGGAAACACCATATATTTT
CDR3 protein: CASSQDRGLGNTIYF

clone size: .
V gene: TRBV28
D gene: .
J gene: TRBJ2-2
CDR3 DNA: TGTGCCAACAGGCCCCTAGCATACACCGGGGAGCTGTTTTTT
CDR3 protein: CANRPLAYTGELFF

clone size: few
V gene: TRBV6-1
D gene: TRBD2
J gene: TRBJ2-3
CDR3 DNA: TGTGCCAGCAGTGCGGACCGACTAGCGGGGGGGGTCACAGATACGCAGTATTTT
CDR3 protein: CASSADRLAGGVTDTQYF

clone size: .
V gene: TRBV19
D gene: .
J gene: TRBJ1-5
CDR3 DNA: TGTGCCAGTAGTCTCCAGACTTCTCAGCCCCAGCATTTT
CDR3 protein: CASSLQTSQPQHF

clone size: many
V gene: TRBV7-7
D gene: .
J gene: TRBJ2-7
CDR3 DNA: TGTGCTAGCTCCCCAGGGGCCGGTTACGAGCAGTACTTC
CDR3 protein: CASSPGAGYEQYF

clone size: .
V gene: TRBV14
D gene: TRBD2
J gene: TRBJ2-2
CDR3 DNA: TGTGCCAGCAGCCCGACTAGCGGGGTTTCGAACACCGGGGAGCTGTTTTTT
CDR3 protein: CASSPTSGVSNTGELFF

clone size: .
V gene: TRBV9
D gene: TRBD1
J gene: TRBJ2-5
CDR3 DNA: TGTGCCAGCAGCGTAGCCGTGACAGGGGCGTCAGCGACCCAGTACTTC
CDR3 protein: CASSVAVTGASATQYF

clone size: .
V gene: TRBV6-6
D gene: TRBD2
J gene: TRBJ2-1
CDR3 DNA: TGTGCCAGCGGAAGGCTAGCGGGGAGTAATGAGCAGTTCTTC
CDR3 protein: CASGRLAGSNEQFF

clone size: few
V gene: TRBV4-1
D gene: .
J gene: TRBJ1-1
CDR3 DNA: TGCGCCAGCAGCCGAGGCCCGGGGGACACTGAAGCTTTCTTT
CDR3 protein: CASSRGPGDTEAFF

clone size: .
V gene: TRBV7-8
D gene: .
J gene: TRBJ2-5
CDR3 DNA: TGTGCCAGCAGCTTAGGAGTATCCCCCTACCAAGAGACCCAGTACTTC
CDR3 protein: CASSLGVSPYQETQYF

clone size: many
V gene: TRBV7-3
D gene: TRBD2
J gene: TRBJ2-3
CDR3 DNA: TGTGCCAGCAGCTTAGGGACTAGCGGGGGGGATACGCAGTATTTT
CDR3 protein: CASSLGTSGGDTQYF

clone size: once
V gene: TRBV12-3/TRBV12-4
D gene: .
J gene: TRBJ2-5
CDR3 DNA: TGTGCCAGCAGTCTGACAGCCTGGGCGGAGACCCAGTACTTC
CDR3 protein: CASSLTAWAETQYF

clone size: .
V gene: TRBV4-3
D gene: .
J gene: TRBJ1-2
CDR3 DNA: TGCGCCAGCAGCCAAGAATTCGCCGCGAGGGACCCCTATGGCTACACCTTC
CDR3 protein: CASSQEFAARDPYGYTF

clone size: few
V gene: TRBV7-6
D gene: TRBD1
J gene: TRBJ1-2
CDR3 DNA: TGTGCCAGCAGCTTCAGGACAGGGACCTATGGCTACACCTTC
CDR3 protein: CASSFRTGTYGYTF

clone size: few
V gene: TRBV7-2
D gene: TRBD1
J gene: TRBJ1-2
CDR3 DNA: TGTGCCAGCAGCTCTATCTGGACAGGGGGCAACTATGGCTACACCTTC
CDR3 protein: CASSSIWTGGNYGYTF

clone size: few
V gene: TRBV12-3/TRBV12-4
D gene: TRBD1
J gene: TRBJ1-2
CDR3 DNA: TGTGCCAGCAGCGGACAGGTGGTTGTGGGTGGCTACACCTTC
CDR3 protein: CASSGQVVVGGYTF

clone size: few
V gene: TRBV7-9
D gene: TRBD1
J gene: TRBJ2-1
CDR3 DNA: TGTGCCAGCAGCTTAGAATACAGGGGCTCCTACAATGAGCAGTTCTTC
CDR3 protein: CASSLEYRGSYNEQFF

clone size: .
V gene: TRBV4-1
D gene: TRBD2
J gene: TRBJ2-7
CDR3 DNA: TGCGCCAGCAGCCCGGGACTAGCGACAGGCGAGCAGTACTTC
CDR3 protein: CASSPGLATGEQYF

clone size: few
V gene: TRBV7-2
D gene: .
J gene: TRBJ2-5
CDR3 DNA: TGTGCCAGCAGCTTAGTGGGATCCGCTTTTGAGACCCAGTACTTC
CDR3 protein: CASSLVGSAFETQYF

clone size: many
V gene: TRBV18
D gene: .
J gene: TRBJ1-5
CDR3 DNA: TGTGCCAGCTCACCAGGACGGATCAATCAGCCCCAGCATTTT
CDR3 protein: CASSPGRINQPQHF

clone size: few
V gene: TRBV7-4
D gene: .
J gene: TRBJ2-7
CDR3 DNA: TGTGCCAGCAGCTGGGCACAGGGCCTAACCTACGAGCAGTACTTC
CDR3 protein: CASSWAQGLTYEQYF

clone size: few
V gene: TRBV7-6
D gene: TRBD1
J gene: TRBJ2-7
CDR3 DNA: TGTGCCAGCAGCCCCGGGACAGGGTCTTGGGAGCAGTACTTC
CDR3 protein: CASSPGTGSWEQYF

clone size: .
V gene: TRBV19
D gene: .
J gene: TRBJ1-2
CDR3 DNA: TGTGCCAGTAGTATGTGGCAGAACTATGGCTACACCTTC
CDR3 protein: CASSMWQNYGYTF

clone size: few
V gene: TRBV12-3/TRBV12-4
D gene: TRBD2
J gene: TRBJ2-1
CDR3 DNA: TGTGCCAGCAGATCATCGTCGCCCGGGACTAGTCAAACCTATGAGCAGTTCTTC
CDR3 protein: CASRSSSPGTSQTYEQFF

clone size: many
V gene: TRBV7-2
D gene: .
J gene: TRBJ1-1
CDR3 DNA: TGTGCCAGCAGCTTACCAGACAGTCTGAAGGAAGCTTTCTTT
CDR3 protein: CASSLPDSLKEAFF

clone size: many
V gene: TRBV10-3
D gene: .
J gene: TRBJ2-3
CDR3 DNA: TGTGCCATCAGTGAGGAAGGGGCAGATACGCAGTATTTT
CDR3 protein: CAISEEGADTQYF

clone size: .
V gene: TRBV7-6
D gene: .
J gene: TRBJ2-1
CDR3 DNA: TGTGCCAGCAGCTTAAACAGCCCCTACAATGAGCAGTTCTTC
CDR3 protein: CASSLNSPYNEQFF

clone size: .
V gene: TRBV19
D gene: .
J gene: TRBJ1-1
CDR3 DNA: TGTGCCAGTTCCCAGGTCCCGCCCTCGGGGACTGAAGCTTTCTTT
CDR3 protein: CASSQVPPSGTEAFF

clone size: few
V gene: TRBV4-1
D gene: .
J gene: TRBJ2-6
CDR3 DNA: TGCGCCAGCAGCCTTCAGGGGGGGGTTGGGGCCAACGTCCTGACTTTC
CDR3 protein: CASSLQGGVGANVLTF

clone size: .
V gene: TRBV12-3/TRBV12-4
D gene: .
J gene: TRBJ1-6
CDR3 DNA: TGTGCCAGCAGTTTAGGGTTGCGAGTAGGGCTCCACTTT
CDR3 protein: CASSLGLRVGLHF

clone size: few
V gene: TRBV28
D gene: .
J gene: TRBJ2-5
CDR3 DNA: TGTGCCAGCAGTTTTAGATGGAGGAACCGAGAGACCCAGTACTTC
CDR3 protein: CASSFRWRNRETQYF

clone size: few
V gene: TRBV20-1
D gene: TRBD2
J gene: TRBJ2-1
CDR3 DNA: TGCAGTGCTAGAGATGGGTCTAGCGGGTCTTACAATGAGCAGTTCTTC
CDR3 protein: CSARDGSSGSYNEQFF

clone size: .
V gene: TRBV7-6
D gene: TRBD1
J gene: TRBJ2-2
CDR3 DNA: TGTGCTAGCAGCTCCGGGACAGGGCCCGGGGAGCTGTTTTTT
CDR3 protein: CASSSGTGPGELFF

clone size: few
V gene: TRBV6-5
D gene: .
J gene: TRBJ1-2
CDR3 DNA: TGTGCCAGCAGTTACCTAGGGGACACCCTAAACTATGGCTACACCTTC
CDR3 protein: CASSYLGDTLNYGYTF

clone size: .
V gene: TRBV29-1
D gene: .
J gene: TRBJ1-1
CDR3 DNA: TGCAGCGCAGGCTGGGGGAGGACTGAAGCTTTCTTT
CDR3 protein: CSAGWGRTEAFF

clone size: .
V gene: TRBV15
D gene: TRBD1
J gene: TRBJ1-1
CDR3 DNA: TGTGCCACCAGCAGAGTGGGACAGGAAATGTACCCGGACACTGAAGCTTTCTTT
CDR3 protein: CATSRVGQEMYPDTEAFF

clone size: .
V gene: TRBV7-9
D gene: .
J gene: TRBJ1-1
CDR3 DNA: TGTGCCAGCAGCCACTCACAGACCGATGCGCACACTGAAGCTTTCTTT
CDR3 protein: CASSHSQTDAHTEAFF

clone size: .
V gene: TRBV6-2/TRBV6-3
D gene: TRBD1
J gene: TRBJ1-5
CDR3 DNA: TGTGCCAGCAGTTACCCGGACAGGTTTTATGTGTCCCAGCATTTT
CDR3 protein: CASSYPDRFYVSQHF

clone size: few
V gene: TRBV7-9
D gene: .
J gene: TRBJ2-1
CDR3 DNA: TGTGCCAGCAGCTCAGCAGTGACCTACAATGAGCAGTTCTTC
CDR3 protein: CASSSAVTYNEQFF

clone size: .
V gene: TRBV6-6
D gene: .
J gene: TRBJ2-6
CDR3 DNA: TGTGCCAGCAGCAAGGGGGCCAACGTCCTGACTTTC
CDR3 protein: CASSKGANVLTF

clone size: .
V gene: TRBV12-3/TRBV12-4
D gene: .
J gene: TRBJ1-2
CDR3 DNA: TGTGCCAGCAGTTTGACCGGCTCCTTAGACTATGGCTACACCTTC
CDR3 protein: CASSLTGSLDYGYTF

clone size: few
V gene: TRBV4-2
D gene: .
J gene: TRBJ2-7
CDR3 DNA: TGTGCCAGCAGCCAACTGAGTGGGGGTAACCACGAGCAGTACTTC
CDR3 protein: CASSQLSGGNHEQYF

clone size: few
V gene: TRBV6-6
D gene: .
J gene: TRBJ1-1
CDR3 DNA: TGTGCCAGCAGTTACTCGGAAGAAGCTTTCTTT
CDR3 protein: CASSYSEEAFF

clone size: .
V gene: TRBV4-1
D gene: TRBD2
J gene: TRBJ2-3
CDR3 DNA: TGCGCCAGCAGCCTCTGGACTAGCGGGGGGGCCGGTACGCAGTATTTT
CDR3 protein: CASSLWTSGGAGTQYF

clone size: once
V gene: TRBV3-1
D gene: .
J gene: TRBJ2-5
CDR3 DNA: TGTGCCAGCACCCCGGGGGGCAGAATCCAAGAGACCCAGTACTTC
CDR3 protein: CASTPGGRIQETQYF

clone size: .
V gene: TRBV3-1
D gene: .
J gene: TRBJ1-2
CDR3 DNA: TGTGCCAGCAGCCAAGACGGCGGGTACGGCTACACCTTC
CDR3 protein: CASSQDGGYGYTF

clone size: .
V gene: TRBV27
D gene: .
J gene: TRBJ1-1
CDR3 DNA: TGTGCCAGCAGTTTGGCAGGGGACGCGGGCACTGAAGCTTTCTTT
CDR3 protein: CASSLAGDAGTEAFF

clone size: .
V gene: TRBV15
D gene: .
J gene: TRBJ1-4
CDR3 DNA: TGTGCCACCAGCAGAGAGAGGGCACCTAATGAAAAACTGTTTTTT
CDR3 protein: CATSRERAPNEKLFF

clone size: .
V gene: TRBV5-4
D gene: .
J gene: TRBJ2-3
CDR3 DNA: TGTGCCAGCCCTAGTTCACAGGGCGCCACAGATACGCAGTATTTT
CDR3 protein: CASPSSQGATDTQYF

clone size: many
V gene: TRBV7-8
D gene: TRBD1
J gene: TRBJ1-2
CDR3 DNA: TGTGCCAGCAGCCGTAACACAGGGGTAGAGGGCTACACCTTC
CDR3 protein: CASSRNTGVEGYTF

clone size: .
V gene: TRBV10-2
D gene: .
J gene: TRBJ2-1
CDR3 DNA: TGCACCAGCAGCCCCGGCGGGGGCCTCTACAATGAGCAGTTCTTC
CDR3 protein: CTSSPGGGLYNEQFF

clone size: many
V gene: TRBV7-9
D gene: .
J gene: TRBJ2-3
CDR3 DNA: TGTGCCAGCAGCCCTGAAGGAAGGTTGATGGCGCAGTATTTT
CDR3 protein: CASSPEGRLMAQYF

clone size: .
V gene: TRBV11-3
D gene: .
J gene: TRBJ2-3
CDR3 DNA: TGTGCCAGCAGCTTAGGGGAGTTGAGTGATACGCAGTATTTT
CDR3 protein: CASSLGELSDTQYF

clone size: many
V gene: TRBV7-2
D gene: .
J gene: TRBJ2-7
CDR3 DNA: TGTGCCAGCAGCTTAGATTCGGCAGGGGTCTCCTACGAGCAGTACTTC
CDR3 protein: CASSLDSAGVSYEQYF

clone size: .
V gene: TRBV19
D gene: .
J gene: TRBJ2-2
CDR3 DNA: TGTGCCAGTCTCTCTTCCTTGTGGACCGGGGAGCTGTTTTTT
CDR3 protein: CASLSSLWTGELFF

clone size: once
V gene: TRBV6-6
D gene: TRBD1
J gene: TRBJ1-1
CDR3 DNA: TGTGCCGGGGGGACAGGATTCTTT
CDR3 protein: CAGGTGFF